This TCR beta chain stems from a study of CD8+ T cells in alopecia areata. As for treatment: oral pan-JAK inhibitor, 5-10 mg twice daily. Extracted from the samples, RNA was reverse transcribed into cDNA to serve as the sequencing template. Using immunoSEQ multiplex PCR, the repertoire was profiled, and TCRdb retains in-frame clones only, with some absent. The sample lists fewer than 100,000 clones; around 55% were seen once. The CDR3 is 11 residues long. Trimming took 4 bases from V and 8 from J, leaving 7 bases between them. Per germline, CDR1 SGHDT and CDR2 YYEEEE. Sequenced material: CD8+ T cells sorted from blood, taken at week 4, from a patient treated with tofacitinib. The TCR originated in a human donor with alopecia areata. J is TRBJ2-1 and V is TRBV5-6, with unresolved D. The CDR3 region has the DNA TGTGCCAGCAGCGATCAGGATGAGCAGTTCTTC. Residues: CASSDQDEQFF.